This entry is about one T cell receptor beta chain. Its antigen is not known. CDR1 and CDR2 (germline): MGHRA, YSYEKL. V gave up 1 base and J gave up 3 bases; unmatched junction bases: 0. There are 13 residues in the CDR3. A process of 5'RACE template switching, which added a universal primer site and UMIs, was used to make TCR cDNA. TCRdb re-called the 5' RACE reads with MiXCR, one entry per CDR3 protein. The repertoire holds 120,000 or so distinct CDR3 sequences, with approximately 9% as singletons. These data belong to a study of T cells after yellow fever vaccination. Whole-study findings and limits: FACS-sorted repertoires could contain abundant clonotypes contaminating from the bulk population. Clonotype sharing between CD4 and CD8 compartments was small. Reappearing after the booster were most of the clones from primary vaccination (less than 97% CD4, 70% to 90% CD8).

This TCR was recovered from a man aged 18 to 29 who received the YFV17D yellow fever vaccine. The chain is built from TRBV4-1 and TRBJ2-7; TRBD1 agrees at 7 bases. Sequencing was performed on CD8+ T cells sorted from PBMCs, taken on the day of the yellow fever booster vaccination. CDR3 amino acids: CASSQGDSYEQYF. Here the CDR3 DNA reads TGCGCCAGCAGCCAAGGGGACAGCTACGAGCAGTACTTC.